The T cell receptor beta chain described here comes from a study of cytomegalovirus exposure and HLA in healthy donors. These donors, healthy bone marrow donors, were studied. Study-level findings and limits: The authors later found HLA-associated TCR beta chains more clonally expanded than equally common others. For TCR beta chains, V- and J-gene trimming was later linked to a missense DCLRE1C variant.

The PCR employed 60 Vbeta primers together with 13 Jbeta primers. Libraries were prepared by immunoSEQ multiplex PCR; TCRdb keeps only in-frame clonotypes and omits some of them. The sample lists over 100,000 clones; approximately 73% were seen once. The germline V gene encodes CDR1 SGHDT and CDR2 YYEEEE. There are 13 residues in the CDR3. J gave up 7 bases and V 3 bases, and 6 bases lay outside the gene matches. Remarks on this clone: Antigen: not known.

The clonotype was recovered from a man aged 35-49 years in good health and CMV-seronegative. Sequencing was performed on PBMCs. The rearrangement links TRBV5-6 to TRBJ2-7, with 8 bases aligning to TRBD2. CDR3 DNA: TGTGCCAGCAGCTCGGGAGGGGTGGGGGAGCAGTACTTC. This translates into CASSSGGVGEQYF.